These 19 T cell receptor beta chains originate from one sample sequenced in a study of T cell responses to AZD1222 COVID-19 vaccine. Profiled with immunoSEQ multiplex PCR; TCRdb holds only in-frame clones, not every one. The sample has nearly 110,000 clones, roughly 90% seen once; the top ten hold around 5.1%. The sample consisted of peripheral blood, taken on day 0 of AZD1222 vaccination. The source is an adult in good health.

The chain uses TRBV6-6 and TRBJ1-1; possibly TRBD1 for D (6 bases). The CDR3 runs to 16 residues. Deletions cut 5 bases from V and 1 base from J, with 17 bases between. Germline V gene sequence: CDR1 MNHNY, CDR2 SVGAGI (reference sequence). The CDR3: CASSPGGSLGNTEAFF. The CDR3 DNA sequence: TGTGCCAGCAGTCCCGGGGGCTCCTTGGGGAACACTGAAGCTTTCTTT.

This clone has only one observation. This rearrangement joins TRBV5-1 to TRBJ1-2, with 9 bases that match TRBD1. V was clipped by 4 bases and J by 7 bases; unmatched bases: 8. Germline values: CDR1 SGHRS, CDR2 YFSETQ. The CDR3 contains 14 residues. DNA for the CDR3: TGCGCCAGCAGCCCGGCCGGGACAGGGATTGGCTACACCTTC. Translated, it gives CASSPAGTGIGYTF.

The J gene is TRBJ1-2, the V gene TRBV19; D is perhaps TRBD1 (5 bases). V was cut by 5 bases and J by 8 bases, with 15 bases left in between. The V gene's germline CDR1 is LNHDA and CDR2 SQIVND (reference sequence). The CDR3 has 13 residues. CDR3 DNA sequence: TGTGCCAGTAGTCCGGGGCCCTCGCGAGGCTACACCTTC. Translating it yields CASSPGPSRGYTF.

The V call is TRBV4-1, the J call TRBJ1-6, with 7 bases fitting TRBD1. This CDR3 region has 17 residues. Germline CDR1 MGHRA, CDR2 YSYEKL. V dropped 5 bases and J dropped 0; count of bases not matched to a gene: 7. The CDR3 DNA is TGCGCCAGCAGCGGACGACAGGGCAGCTCCTATAATTCACCCCTCCACTTT. Translated, it gives CASSGRQGSSYNSPLHF.

The rearrangement links TRBV5-6 to TRBJ1-5, with D maybe TRBD1 (5 bases). V shed 1 base and J shed 0 bases, with 11 bases lying between them. CDR1 and CDR2 from the germline V gene are SGHDT and YYEEEE. The CDR3 totals 16 residues. The CDR3 here is CASSLSGGYSNQPQHF. The CDR3 DNA follows: TGTGCCAGCAGCTTGAGCGGGGGGTATAGCAATCAGCCCCAGCATTTT.

The chain joins TRBV19 to TRBJ2-3; TRBD1 is a possible D gene (5 bases). The CDR3 spans 15 residues. Germline V lookup: CDR1 LNHDA, CDR2 SQIVND (reference sequence). V gave up 4 bases and J gave up 1 base, with 12 bases separating them. The chain's CDR3 is CASSTSGSRTDTQYF. CDR3 nucleotide sequence: TGTGCCAGTAGTACCTCAGGGTCCCGCACAGATACGCAGTATTTT.

The rearrangement links TRBV9 to TRBJ2-1, with 9 bases matching TRBD1. The CDR3 is 15 residues long. Germline V gene data show CDR1 as SGDLS and CDR2 as YYNGEE. Trimming took 5 bases from V and 7 from J; bases not matched to a gene: 10. In DNA form, the CDR3 reads TGTGCCAGCAGGTGGCCAGGGACAGGGTGGAATGAGCAGTTCTTC. It translates to CASRWPGTGWNEQFF.

The V call is TRBV29-1, the J call TRBJ1-6; 8 bases line up with TRBD1. Germline V lookup: CDR1 SQVTM, CDR2 ANQGSEA. The J segment lost 5 bases and the V segment lost 5 bases, leaving 2 bases of the junction unmatched. CDR3 length: 13 amino acids. The CDR3 DNA is TGCAGCGTTACGACAGGGGATAATTCACCCCTCCACTTT. Its translation: CSVTTGDNSPLHF.

J is TRBJ1-4 and V is TRBV9, with 9 bases aligning to TRBD1. V shed 2 bases and J 8 bases; nucleotides not matched to a gene: 7. This CDR3 contains 15 residues. Germline V CDR1 and CDR2: SGDLS, YYNGEE. The CDR3 sequence is CASSVTGGAGEKLFF. Written as DNA, the CDR3 is TGTGCCAGCAGCGTTACAGGGGGCGCAGGGGAAAAACTGTTTTTT.

This chain connects TRBV15 to TRBJ1-1; 9 bases line up with TRBD1. V gave up 3 bases and J gave up 3 bases; unmatched junction bases: 5. Germline assignment: CDR1 LNHNV and CDR2 YYDKDF (reference sequence). The CDR3 extends over 15 amino acids. The CDR3 nucleotides read TGTGCCACCAGCAGGGGAAGACAGGGGGACACTGAAGCTTTCTTT. It translates to CATSRGRQGDTEAFF.

The gene calls are TRBV10-3 and TRBJ2-2, with no clear D. Germline V CDR1 and CDR2: ENHRY, SYGVKD. The CDR3 has 18 residues. V was shortened by 0 bases and J by 1 base, with 15 bases between the two germline ends. The CDR3 region is CAISESGSAKRNTGELFF. CDR3 nucleotide sequence: TGTGCCATCAGTGAGTCCGGGTCTGCAAAACGGAACACCGGGGAGCTGTTTTTT.

The gene calls are TRBV2 and TRBJ2-2; D remains ambiguous. V was cut by 2 bases and J by 5 bases, with 12 bases left in between. The CDR3 runs 15 residues. The germline CDR1 and CDR2 sequences are SNHLY and FYNNEI. The CDR3 spells CASSETSSQTGELFF. The DNA of the CDR3 is TGTGCCAGCAGTGAAACCTCATCCCAAACCGGGGAGCTGTTTTTT.

This clone was recorded only once. This chain connects TRBV12-3 or TRBV12-4 to TRBJ2-5, with D possibly TRBD1 on 6 matching bases. The germline V and J ends were trimmed by 7 bases and 6 bases, with 15 bases remaining between them. The CDR3 covers 13 residues. CDR3 bases: TGTGCCAGCACCGACCAGGGGAGACAGACCCAGTACTTC. Translated, it gives CASTDQGRQTQYF.

The V gene is TRBV6-5, the J gene TRBJ2-7; TRBD1 agrees at 7 bases. Germline lookup yields CDR1 MNHEY and CDR2 SVGAGI. This CDR3 is 14 amino acids long. V was pared by 6 bases and J by 4 bases, with 9 bases of the junction left unmatched. CDR3: CASRARQGQYEQYF. Here the CDR3 DNA reads TGTGCCAGCAGGGCCCGACAGGGACAGTACGAGCAGTACTTC.

The V call is TRBV7-3, the J call TRBJ2-3; D may match TRBD1 or TRBD2 (5 bases each). Germline V lookup: CDR1 SGHTA, CDR2 FQGTGA. The V gene lost 2 bases and the J gene lost 0 bases, with 12 bases spanning the gap. The CDR3 consists of 16 residues. The CDR3 bases are TGTGCCAGCAGCTTAGGCGTCGGGGCTAGCACAGATACGCAGTATTTT. Its translation is CASSLGVGASTDTQYF.

The chain links TRBV28 to TRBJ1-2; 9 nucleotides match TRBD1. The germline CDR1 and CDR2 sequences are MDHEN and SYDVKM. The CDR3 totals 16 residues. The V and J ends lost 6 bases and 2 bases, in that order; junction bases with no gene match: 10. CDR3 protein: CASSYSRDRANYGYTF. Here the CDR3 DNA reads TGTGCCAGCAGCTATAGTCGGGACAGGGCCAACTATGGCTACACCTTC.

The genes are TRBV6-4 and TRBJ2-6, with 11 positions matching TRBD2. Germline V gene data show CDR1 as MRHNA and CDR2 as SNTAGT. V shed 5 bases, J shed 4 bases, and the junction held 10 bases outside the gene matches. The CDR3 contains 18 residues. CDR3 DNA sequence: TGTGCCAGCAGTCCGGGACTAGCGGCCTCCGCGGGGGCCAACGTCCTGACTTTC. Its protein product is CASSPGLAASAGANVLTF.

This clone was recorded only once. Here the CDR3 reads CASSIGTANTEAFF. CDR3 nucleotides: TGCGCCAGCAGCATCGGGACAGCAAACACTGAAGCTTTCTTT. The V gene is TRBV5-1, the J gene TRBJ1-1; TRBD1 matches 7 bases. V shed 4 bases and J 2 bases; nucleotides not matched to a gene: 5. Germline-derived CDR1 and CDR2 are SGHRS and YFSETQ. The CDR3 is made up of 14 amino acids.

Note on this clone: Other DNA sequences in the same sample also yield this CDR3. The chain carries TRBV5-1 and TRBJ2-7; 8 bases align to TRBD1. Germline assignment: CDR1 SGHRS and CDR2 YFSETQ. This CDR3 spans 14 amino acids. The V gene end was trimmed by 4 bases and the J gene end by 3 bases; junction bases not matched to a gene: 6. CDR3 nucleotides: TGCGCCAGCAGCACGGGGACAGGCGGCTACGAGCAGTACTTC. It yields the protein CASSTGTGGYEQYF.